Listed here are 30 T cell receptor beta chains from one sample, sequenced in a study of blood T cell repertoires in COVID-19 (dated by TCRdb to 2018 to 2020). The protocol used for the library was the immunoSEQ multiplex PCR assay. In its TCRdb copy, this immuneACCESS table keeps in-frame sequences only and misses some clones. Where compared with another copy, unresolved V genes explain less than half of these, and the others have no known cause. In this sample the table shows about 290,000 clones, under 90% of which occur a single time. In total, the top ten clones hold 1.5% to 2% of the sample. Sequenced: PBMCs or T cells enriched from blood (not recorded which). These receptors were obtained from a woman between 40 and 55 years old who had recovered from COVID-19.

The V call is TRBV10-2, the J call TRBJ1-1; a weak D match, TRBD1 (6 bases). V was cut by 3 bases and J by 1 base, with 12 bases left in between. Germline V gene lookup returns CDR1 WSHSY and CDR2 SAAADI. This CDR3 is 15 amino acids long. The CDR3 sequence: CASSDPGQANTEAFF. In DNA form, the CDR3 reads TGCGCCAGCAGTGACCCGGGACAAGCGAACACTGAAGCTTTCTTT.

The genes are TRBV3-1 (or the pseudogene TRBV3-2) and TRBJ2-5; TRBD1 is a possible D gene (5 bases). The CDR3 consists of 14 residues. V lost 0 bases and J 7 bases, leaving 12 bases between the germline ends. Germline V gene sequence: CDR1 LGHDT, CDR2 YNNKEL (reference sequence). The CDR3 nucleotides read TGTGCCAGCAGCCAAGATATAACCCAGGGGACCCAGTACTTC. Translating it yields CASSQDITQGTQYF.

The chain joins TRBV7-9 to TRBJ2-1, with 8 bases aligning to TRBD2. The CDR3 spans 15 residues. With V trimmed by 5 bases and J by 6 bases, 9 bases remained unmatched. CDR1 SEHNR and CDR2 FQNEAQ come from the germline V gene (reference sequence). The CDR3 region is CASSPKGTSGNEQFF. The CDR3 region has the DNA TGTGCCAGCAGCCCCAAGGGAACTAGCGGCAATGAGCAGTTCTTC. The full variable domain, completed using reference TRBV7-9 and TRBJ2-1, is DTGVSQNPRHKITKRGQNVTFRCDPISEHNRLYWYRQTLGQGPEFLTYFQNEAQLEKSRLLSDRFSAERPKGSFSTLEIQRTEQGDSAMYLCASSPKGTSGNEQFFGPGTRLTVL.

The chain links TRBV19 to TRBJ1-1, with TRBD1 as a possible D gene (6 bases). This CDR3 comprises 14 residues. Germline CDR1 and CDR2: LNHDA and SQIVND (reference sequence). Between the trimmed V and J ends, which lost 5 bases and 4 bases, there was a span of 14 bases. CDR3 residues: CASSPRGGSTEAFF. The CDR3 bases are TGTGCCAGTAGTCCAAGGGGGGGTAGCACTGAAGCTTTCTTT.

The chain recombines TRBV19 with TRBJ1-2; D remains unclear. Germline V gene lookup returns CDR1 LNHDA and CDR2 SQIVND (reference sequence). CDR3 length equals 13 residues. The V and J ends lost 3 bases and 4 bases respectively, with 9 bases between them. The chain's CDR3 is CASSINSPYGYTF. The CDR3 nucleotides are TGTGCCAGTAGTATTAACAGCCCCTATGGCTACACCTTC.

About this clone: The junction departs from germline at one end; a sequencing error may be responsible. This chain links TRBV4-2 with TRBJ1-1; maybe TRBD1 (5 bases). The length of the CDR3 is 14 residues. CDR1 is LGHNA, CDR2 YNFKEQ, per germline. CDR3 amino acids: CASSQDGGGRLLIF. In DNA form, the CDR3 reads TGTGCCAGCAGCCAAGATGGGGGGGGAAGGTTGTTGATCTTT.

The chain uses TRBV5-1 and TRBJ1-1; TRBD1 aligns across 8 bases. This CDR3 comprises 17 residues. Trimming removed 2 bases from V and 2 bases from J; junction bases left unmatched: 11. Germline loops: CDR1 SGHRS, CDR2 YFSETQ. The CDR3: CASSFSPGTGDNTEAFF. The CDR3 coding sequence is TGCGCCAGCAGCTTTTCCCCCGGGACAGGAGACAACACTGAAGCTTTCTTT. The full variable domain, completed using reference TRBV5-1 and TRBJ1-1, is KAGVTQTPRYLIKTRGQQVTLSCSPISGHRSVSWYQQTPGQGLQFLFEYFSETQRNKGNFPGRFSGRQFSNSRSEMNVSTLELGDSALYLCASSFSPGTGDNTEAFFGQGTRLTVV.

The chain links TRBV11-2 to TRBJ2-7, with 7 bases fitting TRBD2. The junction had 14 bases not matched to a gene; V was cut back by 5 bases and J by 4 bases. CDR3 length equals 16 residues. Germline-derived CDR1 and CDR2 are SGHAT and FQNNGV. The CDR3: CASSLIRASGYYEQYF. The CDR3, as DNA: TGTGCCAGCAGCCTGATCCGGGCTAGCGGATATTACGAGCAGTACTTC.

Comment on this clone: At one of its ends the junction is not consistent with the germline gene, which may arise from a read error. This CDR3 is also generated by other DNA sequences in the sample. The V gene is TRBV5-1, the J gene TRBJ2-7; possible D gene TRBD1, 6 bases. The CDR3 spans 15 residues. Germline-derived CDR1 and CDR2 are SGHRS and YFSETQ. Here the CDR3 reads CASSLAEQGVYEQYF. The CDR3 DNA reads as TGCGCCAGTAGCTTGGCCGAACAGGGTGTCTACGAGCAGTACTTC.

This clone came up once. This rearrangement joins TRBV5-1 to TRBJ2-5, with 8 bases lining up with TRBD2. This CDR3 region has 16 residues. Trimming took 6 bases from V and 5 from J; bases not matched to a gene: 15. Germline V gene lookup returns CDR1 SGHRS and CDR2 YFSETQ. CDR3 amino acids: CASKRGLAGGGETQYF. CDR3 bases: TGCGCCAGCAAAAGAGGGTTGGCGGGAGGTGGCGAGACCCAGTACTTC.

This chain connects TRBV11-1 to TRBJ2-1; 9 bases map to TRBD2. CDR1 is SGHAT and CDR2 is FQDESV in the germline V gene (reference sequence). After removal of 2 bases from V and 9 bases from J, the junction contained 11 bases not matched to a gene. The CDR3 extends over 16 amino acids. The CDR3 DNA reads TGTGCCAGCAGCTTACAGGCGGGAGGGCCGGGGGGTGAGCAGTTCTTC. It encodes CASSLQAGGPGGEQFF.

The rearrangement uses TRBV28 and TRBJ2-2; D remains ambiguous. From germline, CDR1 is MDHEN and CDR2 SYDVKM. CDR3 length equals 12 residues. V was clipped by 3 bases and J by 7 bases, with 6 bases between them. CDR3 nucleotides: TGTGCCAGCAGTTTTCCTATCGGGGAGCTGTTTTTT. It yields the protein CASSFPIGELFF. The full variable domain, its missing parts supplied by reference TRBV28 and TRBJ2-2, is DVKVTQSSRYLVKRTGEKVFLECVQDMDHENMFWYRQDPGLGLRLIYFSYDVKMKEKGDIPEGYSVSREKKERFSLILESASTNQTSMYLCASSFPIGELFFGEGSRLTVL.

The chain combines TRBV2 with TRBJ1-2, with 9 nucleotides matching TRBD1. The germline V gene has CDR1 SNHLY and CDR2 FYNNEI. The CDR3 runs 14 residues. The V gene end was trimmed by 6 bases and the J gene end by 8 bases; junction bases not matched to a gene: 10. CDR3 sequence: CASSLLQGATGYTF. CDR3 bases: TGTGCCAGCAGCCTACTACAGGGGGCGACAGGCTACACCTTC.

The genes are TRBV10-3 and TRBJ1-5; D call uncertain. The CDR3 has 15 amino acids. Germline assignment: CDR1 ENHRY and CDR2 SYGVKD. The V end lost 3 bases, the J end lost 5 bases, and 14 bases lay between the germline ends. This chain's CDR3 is CAISDPAFGHQPQHF. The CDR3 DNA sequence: TGTGCCATCAGTGACCCCGCTTTTGGGCATCAGCCCCAGCATTTT.

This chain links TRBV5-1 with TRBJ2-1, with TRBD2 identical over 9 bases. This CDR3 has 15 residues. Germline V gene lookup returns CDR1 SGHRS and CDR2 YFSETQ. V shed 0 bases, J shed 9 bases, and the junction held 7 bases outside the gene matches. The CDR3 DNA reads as TGCGCCAGCAGCTTGGTTAGCGGGAGTTTTGGTGAGCAGTTCTTC. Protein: CASSLVSGSFGEQFF. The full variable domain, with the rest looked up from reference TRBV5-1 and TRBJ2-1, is KAGVTQTPRYLIKTRGQQVTLSCSPISGHRSVSWYQQTPGQGLQFLFEYFSETQRNKGNFPGRFSGRQFSNSRSEMNVSTLELGDSALYLCASSLVSGSFGEQFFGPGTRLTVL.

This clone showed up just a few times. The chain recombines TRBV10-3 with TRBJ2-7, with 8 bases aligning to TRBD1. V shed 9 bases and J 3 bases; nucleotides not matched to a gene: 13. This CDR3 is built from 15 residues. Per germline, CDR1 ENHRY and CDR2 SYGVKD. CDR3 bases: TGTGCCATACGACGGGGTGGACAGGGTAACTACGAGCAGTACTTC. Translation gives CAIRRGGQGNYEQYF.

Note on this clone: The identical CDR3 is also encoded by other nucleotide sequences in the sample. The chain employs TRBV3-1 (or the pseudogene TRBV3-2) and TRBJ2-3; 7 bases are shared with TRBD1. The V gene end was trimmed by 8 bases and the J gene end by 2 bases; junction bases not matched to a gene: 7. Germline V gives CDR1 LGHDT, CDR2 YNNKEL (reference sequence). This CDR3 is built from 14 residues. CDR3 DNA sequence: TGTGCCAGCTCCCGGGACAGTTCCACAGATACGCAGTATTTT. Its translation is CASSRDSSTDTQYF.

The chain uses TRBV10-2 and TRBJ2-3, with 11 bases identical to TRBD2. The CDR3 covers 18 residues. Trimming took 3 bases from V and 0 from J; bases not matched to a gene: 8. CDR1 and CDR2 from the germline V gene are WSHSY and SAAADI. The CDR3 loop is CASSELAGVTPSTDTQYF. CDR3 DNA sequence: TGCGCCAGCAGTGAACTAGCGGGGGTGACCCCTAGCACAGATACGCAGTATTTT.

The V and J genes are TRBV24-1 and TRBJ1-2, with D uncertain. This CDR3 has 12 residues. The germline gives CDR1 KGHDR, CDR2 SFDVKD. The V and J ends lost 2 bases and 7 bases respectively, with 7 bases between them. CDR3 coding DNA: TGTGCCACCAGTGATTGGTCAGGTGGCTACACCTTC. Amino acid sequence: CATSDWSGGYTF.

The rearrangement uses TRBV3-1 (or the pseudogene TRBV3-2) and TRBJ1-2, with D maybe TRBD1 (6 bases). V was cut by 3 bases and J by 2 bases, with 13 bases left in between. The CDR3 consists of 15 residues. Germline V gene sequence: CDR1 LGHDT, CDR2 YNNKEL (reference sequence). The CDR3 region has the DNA TGTGCCAGCAGCCATCGACAGGAGCGGAACTATGGCTACACCTTC. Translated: CASSHRQERNYGYTF.

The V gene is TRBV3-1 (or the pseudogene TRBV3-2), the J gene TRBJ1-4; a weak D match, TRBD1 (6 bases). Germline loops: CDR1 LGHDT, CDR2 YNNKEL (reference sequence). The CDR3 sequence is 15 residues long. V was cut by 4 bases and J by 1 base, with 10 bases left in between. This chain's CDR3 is CASSPTGLTNEKLFF. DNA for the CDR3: TGTGCCAGCAGCCCCACAGGGTTAACTAATGAAAAACTGTTTTTT.

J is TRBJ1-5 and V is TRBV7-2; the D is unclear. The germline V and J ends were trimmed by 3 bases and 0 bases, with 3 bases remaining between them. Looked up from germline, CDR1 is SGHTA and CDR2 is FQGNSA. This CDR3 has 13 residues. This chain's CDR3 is CASSFSSNQPQHF. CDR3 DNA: TGTGCCAGCAGCTTTAGTAGCAATCAGCCCCAGCATTTT.

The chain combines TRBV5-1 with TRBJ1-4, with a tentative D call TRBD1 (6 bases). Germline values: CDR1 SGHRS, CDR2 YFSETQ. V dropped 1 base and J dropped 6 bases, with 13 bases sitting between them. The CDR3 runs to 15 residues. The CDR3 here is CASSLSGVEDEKLFF. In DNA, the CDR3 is TGCGCCAGCAGCTTGTCAGGGGTAGAAGATGAAAAACTGTTTTTT.

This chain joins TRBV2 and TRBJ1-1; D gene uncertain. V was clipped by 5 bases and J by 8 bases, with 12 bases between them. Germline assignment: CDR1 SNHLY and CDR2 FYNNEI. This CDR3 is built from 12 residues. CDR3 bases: TGTGCCAGCAGTAGGCTTTCGGGGGAAGCTTTCTTT. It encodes CASSRLSGEAFF.

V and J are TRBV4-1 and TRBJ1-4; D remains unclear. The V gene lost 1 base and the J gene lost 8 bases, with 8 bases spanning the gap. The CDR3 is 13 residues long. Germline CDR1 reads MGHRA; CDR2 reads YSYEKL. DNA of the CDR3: TGCGCCAGCAGCCAAGCCCCGTCGGAAAAACTGTTTTTT. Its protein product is CASSQAPSEKLFF.

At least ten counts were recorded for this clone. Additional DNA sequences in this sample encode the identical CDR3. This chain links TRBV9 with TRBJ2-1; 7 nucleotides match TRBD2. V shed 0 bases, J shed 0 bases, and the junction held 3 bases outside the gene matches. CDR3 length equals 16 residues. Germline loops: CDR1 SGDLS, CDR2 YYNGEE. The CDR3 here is CASSVVGGSSYNEQFF. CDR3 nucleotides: TGTGCCAGCAGCGTAGTCGGGGGGAGCTCCTACAATGAGCAGTTCTTC.

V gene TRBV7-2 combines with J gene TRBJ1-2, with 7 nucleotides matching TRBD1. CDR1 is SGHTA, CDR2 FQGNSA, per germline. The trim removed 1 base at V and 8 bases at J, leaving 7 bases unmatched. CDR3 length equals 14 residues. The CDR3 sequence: CASSLDRGPGGYTF. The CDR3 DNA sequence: TGTGCCAGCAGCTTAGACAGGGGCCCGGGCGGCTACACCTTC.

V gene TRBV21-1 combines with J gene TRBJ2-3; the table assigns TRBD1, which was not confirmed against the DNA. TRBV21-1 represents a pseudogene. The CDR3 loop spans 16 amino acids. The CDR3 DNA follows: TGTGCCAGCAGCTACCGGACAGGACCACGCACAGATACGCAGTATTTT. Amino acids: CASSYRTGPRTDTQYF.

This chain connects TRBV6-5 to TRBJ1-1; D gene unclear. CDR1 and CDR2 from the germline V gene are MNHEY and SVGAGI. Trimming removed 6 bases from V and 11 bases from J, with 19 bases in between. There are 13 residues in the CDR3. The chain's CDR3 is CASSRLGVGPAFF. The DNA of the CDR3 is TGTGCCAGCAGCCGTCTCGGGGTTGGCCCGGCTTTCTTT.

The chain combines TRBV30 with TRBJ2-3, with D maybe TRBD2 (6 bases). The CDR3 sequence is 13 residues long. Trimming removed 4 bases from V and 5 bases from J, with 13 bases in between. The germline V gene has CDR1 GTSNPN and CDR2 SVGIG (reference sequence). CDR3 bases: TGTGCCTGGACGGCGGGATCGGGAGATACGCAGTATTTT. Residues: CAWTAGSGDTQYF. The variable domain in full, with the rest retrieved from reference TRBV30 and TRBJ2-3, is SQTIHQWPATLVQPVGSPLSLECTVEGTSNPNLYWYRQAAGRGLQLLFYSVGIGQISSEVPQNLSASRPQDRQFILSSKKLLLSDSGFYLCAWTAGSGDTQYFGPGTRLTVL.